The subject of this entry is one TCR beta chain. Its antigen specificity is not known. Nothing much larger sits one base from this clone, and base qualities are not available. The data originate from a study of blood T cell repertoires in COVID-19 (dated by TCRdb to the early 2020s). About the investigation overall: Samples covering the acute and convalescent phases of COVID-19 were provided by collaborators in the United States, Italy and Spain. Samples came from the ongoing ImmuneRACE study (first 160 participants) plus 1,254 subjects from 6 global collaborators. Where HLA class I and class II types were available, the types were taken from metadata supplied by the sample provider, not from assay-based typing. Deeply sampled blood TCRbeta repertoires from subjects exposed to, actively infected with, or recovered from COVID-19 were included in the dataset. The sample metadata nearly always contained a de-identified subject ID, COVID-19 status, age in years and sex. The repertoires were released in a freely available public database meant as a resource for research on the immune response to SARS-CoV-2. The material from the prospective study consisted of cDNA or gDNA derived from T cells, B-cell-depleted T cells, or PBMCs. Overall results and qualifications from the work: Clinical and demographic metadata were provided uncurated, with the amount varying by source and participant.

TCRbeta CDR3 regions were amplified from genomic DNA using the immunoSEQ Assay, a bias-controlled multiplex PCR. The authors' analysis ran thus. Nucleated cell counts per sample were estimated from amplification of reference gene primers within the assay. Sequence reads were collapsed and filtered to measure the absolute abundance of every unique TCRbeta CDR3 rearrangement. For each sample, productive Simpson clonality was calculated as the square root of Simpson's diversity index across productive rearrangements. TCRdb mirrors the immuneACCESS table, restricted to in-frame sequences. Some clones are absent from its copies; in checked studies, under half trace to an unresolved V gene, and the reason for the others is unknown. The DNA gave D and trimming, while V, J and clone size come from that table. This sample has some 110,000 clones in its table, and around 85% of those were observed once. The ten largest account for approximately 3.4% of the sample.

The germline V gene (reference sequence) gives CDR1 as SGHAT and CDR2 as FQDESV. The CDR3 measures 16 amino acids from cysteine to phenylalanine. CDR3 DNA is the only sequence kept; it has 48 bases, read in frame from the first base. V is reduced by 4 bases and J by 1 base, leaving a spacing of 16 bases between them. The collaborating institutions used their own protocols to collect whole blood in K2EDTA tubes. Collaborator samples were shipped for TCRbeta analysis as frozen whole blood, isolated PBMCs, or DNA extracted from either sample type. The receptor was isolated from a woman of 80 years or more with active or convalescent COVID-19. The sample consisted of peripheral blood. The chain employs TRBV11-1 and TRBJ1-1, with the D gene call left open. At the DNA level, the sequence is TGTGCCAGCAGCTCCACCTCGGGTGAGCCGAACACTGAAGCTTTCTTT. It specifies CASSSTSGEPNTEAFF.